These T cell receptor beta chains were read from a single sample in a study of T cells after posttransplantation cyclophosphamide. TCRdb keeps only in-frame clones here, not all; method: immunoSEQ multiplex PCR. The sample holds about 6,700 clones, roughly 86% seen once. This sample comprised PBMCs, obtained after allogeneic stem cell transplant with posttransplant cyclophosphamide. Receptor source: a female patient aged 50 to 60 who received an allogeneic stem cell transplant from a related donor, was CMV-positive, and had no GVHD. Some T cells may trace back to the graft donor. Each CDR3 is given with its conserved first and last residue. The D gene is left open where the match is weak. Size values are once, few and many counts, or a class for expanded clones, and some rows have none.

v_gene	abundance	d_gene	j_gene	CDR3aa	CDR3nt
TRBV7-7	NA	NA	TRBJ2-1	CASSLKMGQPNNEQFF	TGTGCCAGCAGCTTAAAAATGGGCCAGCCTAACAATGAGCAGTTCTTC
TRBV2	NA	TRBD1	TRBJ2-7	CASTPQGVSYEQYF	TGTGCCAGCACCCCGCAGGGGGTCTCCTACGAGCAGTACTTC
TRBV25-1	NA	TRBD1	TRBJ1-6	CASSEFDGTGNSPLHF	TGTGCCAGCAGTGAATTCGATGGGACAGGGAATTCACCCCTCCACTTT
TRBV2	NA	NA	TRBJ1-5	CASSDWGGQPQHF	TGTGCCAGCAGTGATTGGGGCGGTCAGCCCCAGCATTTT
TRBV7-3	NA	NA	TRBJ2-5	CASSPRDQETQYF	TGTGCCAGCAGCCCAAGAGATCAAGAGACCCAGTACTTC
TRBV29-1	NA	TRBD1	TRBJ1-2	CSVAGTGANYGYTF	TGCAGCGTTGCCGGGACAGGGGCTAACTATGGCTACACCTTC
TRBV19	NA	NA	TRBJ2-3	CASSIPTRGATTDTQYF	TGTGCCAGTAGTATCCCAACCAGGGGGGCGACTACAGATACGCAGTATTTT
TRBV7-3	NA	NA	TRBJ2-1	CASSSRGASGSLLGNEQFF	TGTGCCAGCAGCTCCAGGGGGGCTAGCGGGTCTCTTTTGGGGAATGAGCAGTTCTTC
TRBV5-5	NA	NA	TRBJ2-3	CASSIGQTQYF	TGTGCCAGCAGCATTGGACAGACGCAGTATTTT
TRBV2	NA	TRBD2	TRBJ2-1	CATRPSGNSEQFF	TGTGCCACGCGGCCTAGCGGGAATAGTGAGCAGTTCTTC
TRBV7-7	NA	TRBD1	TRBJ2-2	CASSLTGGSGELFF	TGTGCCAGCAGCTTGACAGGGGGCTCCGGGGAGCTGTTTTTT
TRBV6-1	NA	NA	TRBJ2-5	CASSEARRGRWYF	TGTGCCAGCAGTGAAGCGCGGCGGGGCCGGTGGTACTTC
TRBV2	NA	NA	TRBJ1-1	CASTSGYTEAFF	TGTGCCAGCACGTCGGGGTACACTGAAGCTTTCTTT
TRBV16	NA	TRBD1	TRBJ2-7	CASSQSFLDRIDEQYF	TGTGCCAGCAGCCAATCGTTTCTGGACAGGATCGACGAGCAGTACTTC
TRBV5-1	once	TRBD2	TRBJ2-4	CASSSGLAGSDIQYF	TGCGCCAGCAGCTCGGGACTAGCGGGATCGGACATTCAGTACTTC
TRBV19	once	NA	TRBJ2-1	CASSIPGSNEQFF	TGTGCCAGTAGTATCCCAGGGTCCAATGAGCAGTTCTTC
TRBV7-3	NA	TRBD1	TRBJ2-2	CASRADRVTGELFF	TGTGCCAGCAGGGCGGACAGGGTCACCGGGGAGCTGTTTTTT
TRBV6-6	NA	TRBD1	TRBJ2-2	CASSYPDRGPGGELFF	TGTGCCAGCAGTTACCCCGACAGGGGTCCGGGCGGGGAGCTGTTTTTT
TRBV6-4	NA	TRBD1	TRBJ1-2	CASSDSRRGPAGVHGYTF	TGTGCCAGCAGTGACTCCCGCAGGGGGCCTGCCGGAGTACATGGCTACACCTTC
TRBV7-2	NA	TRBD2	TRBJ2-1	CASSFRTSAYNEQFF	TGTGCCAGCAGCTTTCGGACTAGCGCTTACAATGAGCAGTTCTTC
TRBV6-1	NA	NA	TRBJ1-2	CASSDPGTLTANYGYTF	TGTGCCAGCAGTGACCCCGGGACACTGACAGCTAACTATGGCTACACCTTC
TRBV1	NA	NA	TRBJ1-6	CTSSPRGRGSSYNSPLHF	TGCACCAGCAGCCCCAGGGGAAGGGGGAGCTCCTATAATTCACCCCTCCACTTT
TRBV5-1	NA	NA	TRBJ1-1	CASSWQGMNTEAFF	TGCGCCAGCAGCTGGCAGGGCATGAACACTGAAGCTTTCTTT
TRBV18	NA	TRBD1	TRBJ2-3	CASSQYGTGGEDTQYF	TGTGCCAGCTCTCAATACGGGACAGGGGGTGAGGATACGCAGTATTTT
TRBV27	NA	TRBD1	TRBJ1-2	CASSRDRASYGYTF	TGTGCCAGCAGCCGGGACAGGGCAAGCTATGGCTACACCTTC
TRBV6-1	NA	NA	TRBJ2-1	CASSPGAEQFF	TGTGCCAGCAGTCCAGGGGCTGAGCAGTTCTTC
TRBV27	few	TRBD1	TRBJ1-6	CASSPTGGGSPLHF	TGTGCCAGCAGTCCAACAGGGGGCGGCTCACCCCTCCACTTT
TRBV29-1	once	TRBD2	TRBJ2-1	CSASSSGGVNEQFF	TGCAGCGCCTCCTCTAGCGGGGGGGTTAATGAGCAGTTCTTC
TRBV5-6	few	NA	TRBJ2-6	CASSLVEGTGANVLTF	TGTGCCAGCAGCTTGGTAGAGGGCACCGGGGCCAACGTCCTGACTTTC
TRBV7-3	NA	NA	TRBJ2-2	CASSLSYTGELFF	TGCGCCAGCAGCCTCAGTTATACCGGGGAGCTGTTTTTT
TRBV9	NA	NA	TRBJ2-1	CASSPDLTLNNEQFF	TGTGCCAGCAGCCCAGACTTGACTTTGAACAATGAGCAGTTCTTC
TRBV14	NA	NA	TRBJ2-3	CASSPIPFSTGTSTDTQYF	TGTGCCAGCAGCCCCATCCCATTCTCGACAGGGACTAGCACAGATACGCAGTATTTT
TRBV19	few	TRBD1	TRBJ1-1	CASRVQGAAEAFF	TGTGCCAGTAGGGTACAGGGGGCTGCTGAAGCTTTCTTT
TRBV10-3	few	TRBD1	TRBJ2-7	CATKGQVDYEQYF	TGTGCCACCAAGGGACAGGTGGACTACGAGCAGTACTTC
TRBV7-2	NA	TRBD2	TRBJ2-1	CASSRTSGGESEQFF	TGTGCCAGCAGCAGGACTAGCGGGGGGGAAAGTGAGCAGTTCTTC
TRBV19	once	NA	TRBJ2-3	CASSLRLKRGTDTQYF	TGTGCCAGTAGTCTCCGACTTAAGCGGGGCACAGATACGCAGTATTTT
TRBV18	NA	TRBD2	TRBJ2-1	CASSSGGRNEQFF	TGTGCCAGCTCTAGCGGGGGCCGCAATGAGCAGTTCTTC
TRBV7-8	NA	TRBD2	TRBJ2-1	CASSRGLAGTPNEQFF	TGTGCCAGCAGCCGGGGACTAGCGGGGACACCCAATGAGCAGTTCTTC
TRBV5-4	NA	TRBD2	TRBJ2-1	CASSSPTRGGMDEQFF	TGTGCCAGCAGCTCACCCACCCGGGGGGGCATGGATGAGCAGTTCTTC